One sample yielded the 15 T cell receptor beta chains listed below, sequenced in a study of blood T cell repertoires in COVID-19. The data were produced by immunoSEQ multiplex PCR, yet TCRdb's version contains in-frame clones alone and is incomplete. Among around 80,000 clones listed, roughly 90% were seen once. Sequenced: peripheral blood. These receptor sequences come from a woman of 80 years or more with acute or convalescent COVID-19.

This sequence joins TRBV5-1 and TRBJ2-1; TRBD2 matches at 9 bases. Trimming removed 4 bases from V and 2 bases from J; junction bases left unmatched: 4. The CDR3 has 15 residues. Germline V gene sequence: CDR1 SGHRS, CDR2 YFSETQ. DNA of the CDR3: TGCGCCAGCAGCCCCCGACTAGCGGCCTACAATGAGCAGTTCTTC. As protein: CASSPRLAAYNEQFF.

The chain combines TRBV11-3 with TRBJ2-7; 10 nucleotides align to TRBD1. V lost 0 bases to trimming and J lost 6 bases; unmatched junction nucleotides: 8. Looked up from germline, CDR1 is SGHNT and CDR2 is YENEEA. This CDR3 is 16 amino acids long. The CDR3: CASSLDLRDRGCEQYF. CDR3 bases: TGTGCCAGCAGCTTAGACCTTCGGGACAGGGGATGCGAGCAGTACTTC. Together with reference TRBV11-3 and TRBJ2-7, the CDR3 gives the full variable domain: EAGVVQSPRYKIIEKKQPVAFWCNPISGHNTLYWYLQNLGQGPELLIRYENEEAVDDSQLPKDRFSAERLKGVDSTLKIQPAELGDSAVYLCASSLDLRDRGCEQYFGPGTRLTVT.

CDR3 DNA: TGTGCCAGCAGTTTAGCGGGGGGGCCGGACCAAGAGACCCAGTACTTC. Residues: CASSLAGGPDQETQYF. The chain uses TRBV5-8 and TRBJ2-5, with TRBD2 matching 11 bases. The V and J ends lost 5 bases and 0 bases, in that order; junction bases with no gene match: 6. Germline V gene lookup returns CDR1 SGHTS and CDR2 YDEGEE. The CDR3 runs 16 residues.

The chain combines TRBV6-4 with TRBJ2-7; TRBD1 agrees at 11 bases. Germline V gene lookup returns CDR1 MRHNA and CDR2 SNTAGT. Trimming took 6 bases from V and 7 from J; bases not matched to a gene: 17. The CDR3 has 17 residues. The CDR3 region has the DNA TGTGCCAGCAGGGAGGTGAAACCCGGACAGGGGGCTTGGGAGCAGTACTTC. Its translation is CASREVKPGQGAWEQYF.

This clone was counted only a few times. This chain joins TRBV11-2 and TRBJ2-7; a possible D gene is TRBD1 (6 bases). Trimming pared 6 bases from V and 4 bases from J, leaving 19 bases between. The germline V gene encodes CDR1 SGHAT and CDR2 FQNNGV. This CDR3 has 15 residues. This chain's CDR3 is CASSPGVTTVYEQYF. CDR3 nucleotide sequence: TGTGCCAGCAGTCCAGGGGTGACCACCGTGTACGAGCAGTACTTC.

The chain uses TRBV6-5 and TRBJ1-4; D is perhaps TRBD1 (6 bases). V lost 5 bases and J lost 0, with 10 bases in between. The CDR3 extends over 15 amino acids. The germline V gene has CDR1 MNHEY and CDR2 SVGAGI. CDR3 sequence (DNA): TGTGCCAGCAGTAGACAGGTTGCAACTAATGAAAAACTGTTTTTT. Its protein product is CASSRQVATNEKLFF.

The J gene is TRBJ2-3, the V gene TRBV5-4, with TRBD2 identical over 7 bases. V shed 4 bases, J shed 3 bases, and the junction held 11 bases outside the gene matches. Germline CDR1 SGHNT, CDR2 YYREEE (reference sequence). This CDR3 has 16 amino acids. The CDR3 DNA is TGTGCCAGCAGCCCAAGGGGTGGCGGGAGTACAGATACGCAGTATTTT. This encodes CASSPRGGGSTDTQYF.

The chain employs TRBV9 and TRBJ2-5, with D uncertain. V dropped 7 bases and J dropped 3 bases, with 13 bases sitting between them. Germline CDR1 and CDR2: SGDLS and YYNGEE. This CDR3 region has 13 residues. In nucleotides, the CDR3 is TGTGCCAGCCATAACAGTGCCGAAGAGACCCAGTACTTC. This gives the protein CASHNSAEETQYF.

This clone was observed once. The chain couples TRBV19 to TRBJ1-5; 10 nucleotides line up with TRBD1. Trimming took 4 bases from V and 2 from J; bases not matched to a gene: 8. The CDR3 covers 17 residues. Looked up from germline, CDR1 is LNHDA and CDR2 is SQIVND (reference sequence). The CDR3 DNA reads as TGTGCCAGTAGTACCCGGGACAGGGGTGGTGGCAATCAGCCCCAGCATTTT. This gives the protein CASSTRDRGGGNQPQHF.

The V call is TRBV19, the J call TRBJ1-5; D is possibly TRBD1 (5 bases). Germline CDR1 and CDR2: LNHDA and SQIVND (reference sequence). Trimming pared 1 base from V and 5 bases from J, leaving 12 bases between. This CDR3 has 15 residues. CDR3 coding DNA: TGTGCCAGTAGTATAGGGGGGACTCAATATCAGCCCCAGCATTTT. As protein: CASSIGGTQYQPQHF.

This chain joins TRBV12-3 or TRBV12-4 and TRBJ2-2, with D unclear. The CDR3 has 13 amino acids. V was trimmed by 1 base and J by 4 bases, leaving 4 bases between them. CDR3 sequence: CASSLVLTGELFF. For the CDR3, the DNA is TGTGCCAGCAGTTTAGTCCTCACCGGGGAGCTGTTTTTT.

The chain combines TRBV5-1 with TRBJ1-6, with D hard to call. Germline V lookup: CDR1 SGHRS, CDR2 YFSETQ. CDR3 length: 13 residues. Trimming left V 2 bases short and J 15 bases short, with 15 bases between. CDR3 residues: CASSFAQNSGLHF. CDR3 sequence (DNA): TGCGCCAGCAGCTTCGCCCAGAATTCAGGCCTCCACTTT.

This clone was detected a few times. The chain has TRBV5-5 and TRBJ2-7, with D unclear. Trimming removed 4 bases at V and 1 base at J, with 9 bases between. The germline CDR1 and CDR2 sequences are SGHKS and YYEKEE (reference sequence). This CDR3 comprises 13 residues. The CDR3 loop reads CASSPYDSYEQYF. CDR3 coding DNA: TGTGCCAGCAGCCCCTACGATTCCTACGAGCAGTACTTC.

A single count supports this clone. The chain carries TRBV29-1 and TRBJ2-2; 9 bases are shared with TRBD1. Germline V CDR1 and CDR2: SQVTM, ANQGSEA. This CDR3 contains 15 residues. V trimming: 7 bases; J trimming: 5 bases; junction bases outside the gene matches: 11. The CDR3 spells CSGRSGQGRTGELFF. The CDR3 DNA reads TGCAGCGGACGATCGGGACAGGGTCGTACCGGGGAGCTGTTTTTT.

There are a few counts of this clone. The chain has TRBV3-1 (or the pseudogene TRBV3-2) and TRBJ1-2, with 8 bases identical to TRBD1. V was clipped by 4 bases and J by 7 bases; unmatched bases: 2. Per the germline V gene, CDR1 is LGHDT and CDR2 is YNNKEL (reference sequence). The CDR3 sequence is 12 residues long. The CDR3 protein is CASSPGQGGYTF. CDR3 nucleotide sequence: TGTGCCAGCAGCCCCGGACAGGGTGGCTACACCTTC.